In this sample, the clone carrying this TCR beta chain turned up many times. As yet, its antigen is unknown. The CDR3 runs 14 residues. The germline V gene encodes CDR1 GTSNPN and CDR2 SVGIG (reference sequence). Trimming cost V 3 bases and J 0 bases, with 9 bases left between them. This entry is derived from a study of T cells in Graves' hyperthyroidism and ophthalmopathy. Findings of the study overall: Among thyroid clonotypes expanded above 0.001, most also appeared in blood. Ophthalmopathy and stable hyperthyroidism were separated by a 13 V-J model. Ophthalmopathy onset followed model prediction by a median approximately 6.2 months.

The blood sample predates any ophthalmopathy symptoms, coming from first hyperthyroidism diagnosis. Amplification yielded TCR beta CDR3 regions, with RNA transcripts as the source. First-round RT-PCR of the TCR CDR3 relied on the HTBI primer set. TCRdb independently ran MiXCR on the multiplex PCR reads; one entry per CDR3 protein. The data show fewer than 650,000 distinct CDR3 sequences, 14% seen once. The receptor comes from a woman aged 25 to 45 with Graves' hyperthyroidism that later progressed to Graves' ophthalmopathy. The chain joins TRBV30 to TRBJ2-1; D is possibly TRBD2 (5 bases). Specimen: blood. The CDR3 bases are TGTGCCTGGAGCCGGGGAAGCTCCTACAATGAGCAGTTCTTC. Its translation: CAWSRGSSYNEQFF.